This entry describes one T cell receptor beta chain. CD45RO-negative, CCR7-selected cells formed the naive CD8 fraction, which excluded terminally differentiated effector memory CD45RA+ cells. The data were taken from a study of shared clonotypes between healthy human individuals. The germline V and J ends were trimmed by 2 bases and 5 bases, with 19 bases remaining between them. The germline CDR1 and CDR2 sequences are MNHEY and SMNVEV (reference sequence). CDR3 size: 16 residues. Every subset had its genomic DNA shared out evenly among several immunoSEQ plates. Authors' data handling: ImmunoSEQ supplied junction-only sequences lacking quality scores, so filtering was different. TCRdb's copy holds only in-frame clones and misses some; the assay was immunoSEQ multiplex PCR. The V and J calls and clone size were taken over from that table, and D and trimming were inferred from the DNA. The sample records millions of clones, about 95% being singletons.

The receptor comes from a man between 18 and 29 years old in good health. V usage is TRBV27 and J usage is TRBJ2-7; possibly TRBD2 for D (5 bases). What was sequenced was naive CD8+ T cells sorted from blood. The CDR3: CASSLLGVTSLDEQYF. DNA of the CDR3: TGTGCCAGCAGTTTACTCGGGGTAACCTCCCTAGACGAGCAGTACTTC.